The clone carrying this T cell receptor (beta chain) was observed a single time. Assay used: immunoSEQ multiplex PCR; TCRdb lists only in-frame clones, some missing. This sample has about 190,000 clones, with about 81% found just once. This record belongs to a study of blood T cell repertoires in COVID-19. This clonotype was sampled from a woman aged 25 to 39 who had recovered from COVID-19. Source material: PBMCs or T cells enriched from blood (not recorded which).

The chain's CDR3 is CASTPRRGFSYEQYF. In DNA, the CDR3 is TGCGCCAGCACCCCCCGGCGGGGCTTTTCCTACGAGCAGTACTTC. The chain has TRBV10-2 and TRBJ2-7, with D possibly TRBD2 on 6 matching bases. The CDR3 spans 15 residues. V was cut by 7 bases and J by 1 base, with 17 bases left in between. In germline, CDR1 is WSHSY, CDR2 SAAADI.